Following are 27 T cell receptor beta chains from one sample sequenced in a study of shared clonotypes between healthy human individuals. TCRdb's copy holds only in-frame clones and misses some; the assay was immunoSEQ multiplex PCR. In the table there are hundreds of thousands of clones, around 95% of which are singletons. Naive CD8 cells were CD45RO-negative, positively selected for CCR7, excluding terminally differentiated effector memory CD45RA+ cells. Material for sequencing was naive CD8+ T cells sorted from blood. These receptor sequences come from a woman in her 30s in good health.

This sequence joins TRBV9 and TRBJ2-2, with a possible D match to TRBD2 (5 bases). The CDR3 is made up of 13 amino acids. Germline CDR1 SGDLS, CDR2 YYNGEE. V lost 3 bases to trimming and J lost 6 bases, with 9 bases between them. The CDR3 bases are TGTGCCAGCAGCGGAGTAGCGTCCGGGGAGCTGTTTTTT. Translation gives CASSGVASGELFF. The whole variable domain, remainder taken from reference TRBV9 and TRBJ2-2, is DSGVTQTPKHLITATGQRVTLRCSPRSGDLSVYWYQQSLDQGLQFLIQYYNGEERAKGNILERFSAQQFPDLHSELNLSSLELGDSALYFCASSGVASGELFFGEGSRLTVL.

The chain uses TRBV4-1 and TRBJ2-1; D is undetermined. Trimming shortened V by 0 bases and J by 0 bases, and 12 bases separated the two germline ends. The CDR3 contains 17 residues. The germline V gene has CDR1 MGHRA and CDR2 YSYEKL. The CDR3 nucleotides read TGCGCCAGCAGCCAAGATGAGGTCCCGAGCTCCTACAATGAGCAGTTCTTC. It translates to CASSQDEVPSSYNEQFF.

J is TRBJ2-1 and V is TRBV27; 8 bases line up with TRBD2. Per the germline V gene, CDR1 is MNHEY and CDR2 is SMNVEV (reference sequence). J was trimmed by 5 bases and V by 4 bases; bases with no gene match: 4. The CDR3 is 14 residues long. The CDR3 here is CASSSGGPNNEQFF. The CDR3 coding sequence is TGTGCCAGCAGTTCGGGAGGGCCTAACAATGAGCAGTTCTTC.

J is TRBJ2-7 and V is TRBV15; 11 nucleotides agree with TRBD2. This CDR3 has 16 amino acids. Losses at the gene ends were 3 bases for V and 2 bases for J; bases not matched to a gene: 6. CDR1 and CDR2 (germline): LNHNV, YYDKDF (reference sequence). CDR3 nucleotides: TGTGCCACCAGCAGCTCCGGGACTAGCGGTACCTACGAGCAGTACTTC. It yields the protein CATSSSGTSGTYEQYF.

This CDR3 is CASSYTGVATEAFF. The CDR3, as DNA: TGTGCCAGCAGTTACACAGGTGTGGCGACTGAAGCTTTCTTT. The chain combines TRBV6-5 with TRBJ1-1; a weak D match, TRBD1 (5 bases). V was shortened by 2 bases and J by 5 bases, with 12 bases between the two germline ends. The CDR3 spans 14 residues. Germline CDR1 MNHEY, CDR2 SVGAGI.

The rearrangement links TRBV4-1 to TRBJ2-5; D perhaps matches TRBD2 (5 bases). The V gene lost 4 bases and the J gene lost 4 bases, with 13 bases spanning the gap. This CDR3 is 14 amino acids long. In germline, CDR1 is MGHRA, CDR2 YSYEKL. The CDR3 region has the DNA TGCGCCAGCAGCCTTGACCGGGCGGGAGAGACCCAGTACTTC. This sequence encodes CASSLDRAGETQYF.

This clone was detected once. The chain is built from TRBV16 and TRBJ2-2; D call uncertain. The germline gives CDR1 KGHSY, CDR2 FQNENV. V lost 6 bases and J 0 bases, leaving 8 bases between the germline ends. The length of the CDR3 is 14 residues. CDR3 nucleotide sequence: TGTGCCAGCAGTCACGCGGCGAACACCGGGGAGCTGTTTTTT. It translates to CASSHAANTGELFF.

This chain joins TRBV6-4 and TRBJ2-1; D gene ambiguous. The germline V gene has CDR1 MRHNA and CDR2 SNTAGT. This CDR3 has 15 residues. V gave up 0 bases and J gave up 6 bases, with 12 bases separating them. The CDR3 DNA reads TGTGCCAGCAGTGACTCCGTAGGGCCCCGCAATGAGCAGTTCTTC. This translates into CASSDSVGPRNEQFF.

This rearrangement joins TRBV28 to TRBJ1-1; possibly TRBD1 for D (5 bases). With 6 bases removed from V and 5 bases from J, the gap between germline ends came to 13 bases. The V gene's germline CDR1 is MDHEN and CDR2 SYDVKM. There are 13 residues in the CDR3. The CDR3 loop reads CASSQGWGTEAFF. CDR3 DNA sequence: TGTGCCAGCAGCCAAGGATGGGGGACTGAAGCTTTCTTT. The full variable domain, with the rest looked up from reference TRBV28 and TRBJ1-1, is DVKVTQSSRYLVKRTGEKVFLECVQDMDHENMFWYRQDPGLGLRLIYFSYDVKMKEKGDIPEGYSVSREKKERFSLILESASTNQTSMYLCASSQGWGTEAFFGQGTRLTVV.

This clone was picked up one time. J is TRBJ1-1 and V is TRBV9; a weak D match, TRBD1 (5 bases). Germline V gene lookup returns CDR1 SGDLS and CDR2 YYNGEE. The CDR3 has 16 amino acids. Trimming took 7 bases from V and 0 from J, leaving 19 bases between them. The CDR3 reads CASGQIQDRMNTEAFF. The CDR3, as DNA: TGTGCCAGCGGCCAGATCCAAGACAGAATGAACACTGAAGCTTTCTTT.

The chain uses TRBV7-6 and TRBJ2-2, with 9 bases matching TRBD1. Germline V gene lookup returns CDR1 SGHVS and CDR2 FNYEAQ. After removal of 3 bases from V and 1 base from J, the junction contained 0 bases not matched to a gene. The CDR3 is 15 amino acids. The CDR3 bases are TGTGCCAGCAGCTTGGACAGGGGGAACACCGGGGAGCTGTTTTTT. Translation gives CASSLDRGNTGELFF.

The chain uses TRBV11-2 and TRBJ2-7, with a possible D match to TRBD2 (5 bases). With 1 base removed from V and 3 bases from J, the gap between germline ends came to 10 bases. Germline V gene sequence: CDR1 SGHAT, CDR2 FQNNGV. The CDR3 is 14 amino acids. The CDR3 DNA follows: TGTGCCAGCAGCTTAGGAGGGTATTACTACGAGCAGTACTTC. Translated: CASSLGGYYYEQYF. The full variable domain, completed using reference TRBV11-2 and TRBJ2-7, is EAGVAQSPRYKIIEKRQSVAFWCNPISGHATLYWYQQILGQGPKLLIQFQNNGVVDDSQLPKDRFSAERLKGVDSTLKIQPAKLEDSAVYLCASSLGGYYYEQYFGPGTRLTVT.

The V and J genes are TRBV29-1 and TRBJ1-1; D may be TRBD1 (5 bases). The CDR3 runs 13 residues. The germline gives CDR1 SQVTM, CDR2 ANQGSEA. V lost 6 bases to trimming and J lost 4 bases, with 15 bases between them. The CDR3 DNA reads as TGCAGCGTCTACGGGGCAGGGAGCACTGAAGCTTTCTTT. This gives the protein CSVYGAGSTEAFF.

V is TRBV27 and J is TRBJ1-2; 10 positions match TRBD1. From germline, CDR1 is MNHEY and CDR2 SMNVEV (reference sequence). The V and J ends lost 3 bases and 8 bases, in that order; junction bases with no gene match: 3. The CDR3 loop spans 13 amino acids. CDR3 in DNA: TGTGCCAGCAGTTTCGGGACAGGGGTCGGCTACACCTTC. Residues: CASSFGTGVGYTF.

The rearrangement links TRBV7-8 to TRBJ2-7; 8 positions agree with TRBD1. The germline V gene has CDR1 SGHVS and CDR2 FQNEAQ. Unmatched junction bases numbered 11, after V lost 5 bases and J lost 8 bases. The CDR3 extends over 14 amino acids. The CDR3 is CASSPGTGATKQYF. CDR3 coding DNA: TGTGCCAGCAGCCCCGGGACAGGAGCTACGAAGCAGTACTTC. Combining the CDR3 with reference TRBV7-8 and TRBJ2-7 gives the whole variable domain GAGVSQSPRYKVAKRGQDVALRCDPISGHVSLFWYQQALGQGPEFLTYFQNEAQLDKSGLPSDRFFAERPEGSVSTLKIQRTQQEDSAVYLCASSPGTGATKQYFGPGTRLTVT.

The chain carries TRBV28 and TRBJ1-2; weak D call: TRBD1 (6 bases). Trimming pared 6 bases from V and 4 bases from J, leaving 12 bases between. CDR3 length: 13 residues. The V gene's germline CDR1 is MDHEN and CDR2 SYDVKM. The CDR3 DNA is TGTGCCAGCAGCCCGGACAGCCTCTATGGCTACACCTTC. It codes for CASSPDSLYGYTF.

The chain employs TRBV6-5 and TRBJ1-2, with TRBD1 matching over 7 bases. Germline CDR1 is MNHEY and CDR2 is SVGAGI. V was clipped by 3 bases and J by 3 bases; unmatched bases: 4. This CDR3 region has 14 residues. This CDR3 reads CASSYTTGYYGYTF. CDR3 bases: TGTGCCAGCAGTTATACGACAGGGTACTATGGCTACACCTTC.

The chain is built from TRBV5-6 and TRBJ2-1; TRBD1 might be the D (5 bases). This CDR3 is built from 14 residues. The V gene lost 5 bases and the J gene lost 2 bases, with 11 bases spanning the gap. Germline V gene lookup returns CDR1 SGHDT and CDR2 YYEEEE. The CDR3 nucleotides read TGTGCCAGCAGTCGTCAGGGCCCCTACAATGAGCAGTTCTTC. Residues: CASSRQGPYNEQFF.

The chain links TRBV6-5 to TRBJ1-2; TRBD1 might be the D (5 bases). This CDR3 comprises 16 residues. Germline-derived CDR1 and CDR2 are MNHEY and SVGAGI. Trimming took 0 bases from V and 1 from J, leaving 12 bases between them. The CDR3 region has the DNA TGTGCCAGCAGTTACTCGATAGGGGCCTTTAACTATGGCTACACCTTC. Residues: CASSYSIGAFNYGYTF.

This clone was counted a single time. The chain carries TRBV6-1 and TRBJ2-7, with D possibly TRBD1 on 5 matching bases. This CDR3 contains 16 residues. Trimming pared 1 base from V and 0 bases from J, leaving 13 bases between. Germline-derived CDR1 and CDR2 are MNHNS and SASEGT. The CDR3 DNA is TGTGCCAGCAGTGAAGGGAGCAGGGCGAGCTCCTACGAGCAGTACTTC. Amino acids: CASSEGSRASSYEQYF.

This chain links TRBV28 with TRBJ1-5; D gene unclear. The germline CDR1 and CDR2 sequences are MDHEN and SYDVKM. This CDR3 region has 15 residues. The V end was cut by 3 bases, the J end by 10 bases, with 19 bases between. The CDR3 protein is CASSFLAAPPDPQHF. The CDR3 DNA follows: TGTGCCAGCAGTTTTCTAGCGGCCCCGCCCGACCCCCAGCATTTT. Variable domain in full (rest from reference TRBV28 and TRBJ1-5): DVKVTQSSRYLVKRTGEKVFLECVQDMDHENMFWYRQDPGLGLRLIYFSYDVKMKEKGDIPEGYSVSREKKERFSLILESASTNQTSMYLCASSFLAAPPDPQHFGDGTRLSIL.

This clone came up a few times. The chain employs TRBV5-1 and TRBJ2-7; 9 nucleotides match TRBD1. After removal of 0 bases from V and 4 bases from J, the junction contained 5 bases not matched to a gene. This CDR3 has 15 amino acids. CDR1 and CDR2 from the germline V gene are SGHRS and YFSETQ. CDR3 nucleotides: TGCGCCAGCAGCTTGGAGTGGGACAGGGTTTACGAGCAGTACTTC. Protein sequence: CASSLEWDRVYEQYF.

This clone was detected a few times. In the same sample, other DNA sequences code for this CDR3. The chain is built from TRBV29-1 and TRBJ1-1; 7 bases are shared with TRBD1. CDR3 length equals 12 residues. Trimming at V came to 6 bases and at J to 4 bases, leaving 5 bases not matched to a gene. CDR1 SQVTM and CDR2 ANQGSEA come from the germline V gene. The CDR3 region is CSVQGGRTEAFF. DNA of the CDR3: TGCAGCGTCCAGGGGGGGCGCACTGAAGCTTTCTTT.

The chain links TRBV28 to TRBJ2-1; possibly TRBD1 for D (6 bases). Germline assignment: CDR1 MDHEN and CDR2 SYDVKM. This CDR3 has 14 residues. Trimming took 5 bases from V and 7 from J, leaving 15 bases between them. In DNA, the CDR3 is TGTGCCAGCAGTGGGGGCATTGGGTGGAATGAGCAGTTCTTC. Encoded protein: CASSGGIGWNEQFF.

As regards this clone: Other DNA sequences from this sample encode an identical CDR3 as well. The chain combines TRBV7-2 with TRBJ2-7, with 11 bases aligning to TRBD2. Trimming removed 3 bases from V and 2 bases from J; junction bases left unmatched: 3. The germline gives CDR1 SGHTA, CDR2 FQGNSA. The CDR3 extends over 15 amino acids. In DNA form, the CDR3 reads TGTGCCAGCAGCTTTAGCGGGAGGGGGACCTACGAGCAGTACTTC. Its protein is CASSFSGRGTYEQYF.

V gene TRBV21-1 combines with J gene TRBJ2-5; TRBD2 was called by the table and not checked on the DNA. The DNA end is more similar to TRBJ2-7, so the J call may be wrong. TRBV21-1 constitutes a pseudogene. CDR3 length equals 14 residues. The CDR3 loop is CASRTSGRTYEQYF. The CDR3 DNA is TGTGCCAGCAGAACTAGCGGGAGGACCTACGAGCAGTACTTC.

The gene calls are TRBV4-1 and TRBJ2-7; 9 bases are a match to TRBD2. The germline CDR1 and CDR2 sequences are MGHRA and YSYEKL. The length of the CDR3 is 17 residues. The V and J ends lost 0 bases and 2 bases, in that order; junction bases with no gene match: 8. CDR3 residues: CASSQETGRLAAYEQYF. CDR3 in DNA: TGCGCCAGCAGCCAAGAGACTGGGCGACTAGCGGCCTACGAGCAGTACTTC.